Below, one T cell receptor (beta chain) is given with its context. Its antigen is unidentified. This table comes from immunoSEQ multiplex PCR, and its TCRdb copy is limited to in-frame clones, with some not included. The table includes roughly 50,000 clones, approximately 90% detected once. This record belongs to a study of glioma-infiltrating T cells after dendritic cell vaccination. Overall study context: Dendritic cell vaccination trial patients had either newly diagnosed or recurrent glioblastoma. Study observations and caveats: No direct clonality-survival link was found; a diverse polyclonal response may matter.

Time point described: after dendritic cell vaccination, including at tumor progression/relapse. Only patients with spare fresh-frozen tumor and over two years of follow-up were included. Isocitrate dehydrogenase mutation was absent in all glioblastoma patients. The sample here was blood, taken after dendritic cell vaccination. The receptor's source is a human donor with glioblastoma.

The CDR3 here is CASSRTSGRSYNEQFF. Written as DNA, the CDR3 is TGTGCCAGCAGCCGGACTAGCGGGAGGTCCTACAATGAGCAGTTCTTC. The J gene is TRBJ2-1, the V gene TRBV7-8, with 14 bases identical to TRBD2. Germline values: CDR1 SGHVS, CDR2 FQNEAQ. The CDR3 contains 16 residues. The trim removed 5 bases at V and 1 base at J, leaving 1 base unmatched.